This paragraph reports one T cell receptor beta chain. Its specificity is not known. The CDR3 contains 15 residues. Trimming cost V 5 bases and J 5 bases; bases outside gene matches: 4. The record originates from a study of T cell repertoires in cytomegalovirus infection. Study-wide context: Public TCR beta signatures marked donors with CMV infection and the matching HLA. Overall study findings and caveats: The response measured ex vivo was dominated by TCR beta clonotypes (HLA-C-restricted and CMV-specific). Based on cumulative public TCR beta family frequency, carriers of CMV plus the relevant HLA were identified.

In TCRdb, the reads were re-called with MiXCR into one record per CDR3 protein. The sample carries 60,000 to 75,000 distinct CDR3 sequences, about 4.2% recorded once. Sequenced sample: PBMCs. J is TRBJ1-5 and V is TRBV12-3 or TRBV12-4; 12 bases are shared with TRBD1. This sequence originates from a human donor in good health (CMV status not recorded). Some clones in this sample may be carry-over from other donors' samples. In nucleotides, the CDR3 is TGTGCCAGCAGTCGGGACAGGGGGCGCGATCAGCCCCAGCATTTT. This codes for CASSRDRGRDQPQHF.